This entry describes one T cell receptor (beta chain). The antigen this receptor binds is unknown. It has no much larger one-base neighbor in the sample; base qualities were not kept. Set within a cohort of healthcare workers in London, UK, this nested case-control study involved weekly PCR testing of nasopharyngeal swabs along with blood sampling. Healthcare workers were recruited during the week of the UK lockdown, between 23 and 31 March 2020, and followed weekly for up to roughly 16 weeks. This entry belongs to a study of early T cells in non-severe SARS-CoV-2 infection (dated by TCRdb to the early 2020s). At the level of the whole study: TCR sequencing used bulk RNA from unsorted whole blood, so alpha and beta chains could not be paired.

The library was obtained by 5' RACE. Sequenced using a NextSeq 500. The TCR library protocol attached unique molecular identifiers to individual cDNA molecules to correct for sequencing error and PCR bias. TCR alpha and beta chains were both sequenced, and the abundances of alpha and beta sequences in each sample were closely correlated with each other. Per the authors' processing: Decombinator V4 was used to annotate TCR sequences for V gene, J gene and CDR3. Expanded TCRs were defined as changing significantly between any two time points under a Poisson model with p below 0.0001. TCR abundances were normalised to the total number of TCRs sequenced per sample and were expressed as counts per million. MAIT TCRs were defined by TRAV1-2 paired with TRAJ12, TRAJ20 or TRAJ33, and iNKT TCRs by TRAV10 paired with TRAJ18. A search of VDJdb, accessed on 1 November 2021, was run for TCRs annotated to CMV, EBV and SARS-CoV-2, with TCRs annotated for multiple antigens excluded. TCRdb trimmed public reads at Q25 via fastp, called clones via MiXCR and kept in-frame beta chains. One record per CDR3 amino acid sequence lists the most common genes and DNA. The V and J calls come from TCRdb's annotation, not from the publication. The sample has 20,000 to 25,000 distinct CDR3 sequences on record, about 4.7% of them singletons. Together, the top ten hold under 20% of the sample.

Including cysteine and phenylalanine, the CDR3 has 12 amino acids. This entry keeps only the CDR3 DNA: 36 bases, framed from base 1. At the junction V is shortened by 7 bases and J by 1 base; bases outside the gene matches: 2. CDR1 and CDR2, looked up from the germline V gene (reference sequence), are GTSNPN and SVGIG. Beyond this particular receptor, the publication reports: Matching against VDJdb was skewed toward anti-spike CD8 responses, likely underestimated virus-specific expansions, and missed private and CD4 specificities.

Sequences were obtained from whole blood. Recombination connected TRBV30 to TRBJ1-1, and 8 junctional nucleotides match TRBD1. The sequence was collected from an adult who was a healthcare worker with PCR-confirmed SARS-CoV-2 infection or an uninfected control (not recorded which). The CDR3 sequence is CAFDRGNTEAFF. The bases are TGTGCCTTTGACAGGGGGAACACTGAAGCTTTCTTT.